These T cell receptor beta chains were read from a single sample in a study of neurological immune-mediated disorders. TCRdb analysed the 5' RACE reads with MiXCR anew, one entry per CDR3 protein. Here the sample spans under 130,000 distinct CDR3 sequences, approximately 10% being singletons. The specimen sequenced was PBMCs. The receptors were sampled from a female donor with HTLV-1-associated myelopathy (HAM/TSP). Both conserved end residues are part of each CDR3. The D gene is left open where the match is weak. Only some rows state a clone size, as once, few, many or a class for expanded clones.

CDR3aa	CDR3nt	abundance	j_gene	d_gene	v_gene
CSARDRGGPYEQYF	TGCAGTGCTAGAGATCGAGGCGGGCCTTACGAGCAGTACTTC	.	TRBJ2-7	.	TRBV20-1
CASSLGTGTDGYTF	TGTGCCAGCAGCTTAGGTACGGGGACGGATGGCTACACCTTC	many	TRBJ1-2	.	TRBV11-2
CASSPGRPPSTNEKLFF	TGTGCCAGCAGCCCCGGACGGCCTCCCTCAACTAATGAAAAACTGTTTTTT	many	TRBJ1-4	.	TRBV7-8
CASSSRTGSNSPLHF	TGCGCCAGCAGCTCAAGGACAGGGAGTAATTCACCCCTCCACTTT	medium-sized	TRBJ1-6	TRBD1	TRBV5-1
CASSPGTSGEYTDTQYF	TGCGCCAGCAGCCCAGGGACTAGCGGGGAGTACACAGATACGCAGTATTTT	few	TRBJ2-3	TRBD2	TRBV5-1
CASSPQGNEKLFF	TGCGCCAGCAGCCCGCAGGGGAATGAAAAACTGTTTTTT	many	TRBJ1-4	.	TRBV5-1
CVSASGGKVYNEQFF	TGCGTCAGCGCCAGCGGGGGAAAGGTCTACAATGAGCAGTTCTTC	.	TRBJ2-1	TRBD2	TRBV5-1
CASSYFGTGFPEQYF	TGTGCCAGCAGTTACTTCGGGACAGGGTTTCCCGAGCAGTACTTC	many	TRBJ2-7	TRBD1	TRBV12-3/TRBV12-4
CAISFGGGPADTQYF	TGTGCCATCAGTTTCGGCGGGGGGCCAGCAGATACGCAGTATTTT	many	TRBJ2-3	TRBD2	TRBV10-3
CSARDTGVEVAFF	TGCAGTGCTAGAGACACAGGGGTGGAAGTAGCTTTCTTT	many	TRBJ1-1	TRBD1	TRBV20-1
CASSQGLIGTGELFF	TGTGCCAGCAGCCAAGGACTGATCGGCACCGGGGAGCTGTTTTTT	many	TRBJ2-2	.	TRBV4-2
CASSPGDRRGTEAFF	TGTGCCAGCAGTCCCGGGGACAGGAGGGGAACTGAAGCTTTCTTT	many	TRBJ1-1	TRBD1	TRBV12-3/TRBV12-4
CASRIQGDYQPQHF	TGTGCCAGCAGGATACAGGGGGATTATCAGCCCCAGCATTTT	many	TRBJ1-5	TRBD1	TRBV6-6
CASSRGHEQYF	TGTGCCAGCAGTAGGGGGCACGAGCAGTACTTC	few	TRBJ2-7	TRBD1	TRBV6-1
CATSTGRISGNTIYF	TGTGCCACCAGCACCGGACGGATCTCTGGAAACACCATATATTTT	.	TRBJ1-3	.	TRBV15
CASSLVGLNTEAFF	TGCGCCAGCAGCTTGGTGGGATTGAACACTGAAGCTTTCTTT	many	TRBJ1-1	.	TRBV5-1
CASSSSTGTSPLHF	TGCGCCAGCAGCAGCTCAACAGGGACCTCACCCCTCCACTTT	many	TRBJ1-6	.	TRBV5-1
CSAQGDRGYGYTF	TGCAGTGCTCAAGGCGACAGGGGTTATGGCTACACCTTC	many	TRBJ1-2	TRBD1	TRBV20-1
CASSSTSATETQYF	TGTGCCAGCAGCTCAACTAGCGCCACAGAGACCCAGTACTTC	.	TRBJ2-5	TRBD2	TRBV5-4
CASSLRGASTDTQYF	TGCGCCAGCAGCTTGCGTGGGGCCAGCACAGATACGCAGTATTTT	many	TRBJ2-3	.	TRBV5-1
CASTGRYNSPLHF	TGTGCCAGCACCGGACGGTATAATTCACCCCTCCACTTT	many	TRBJ1-6	.	TRBV6-6
CASGLEAKGPQHF	TGTGCCAGCGGGTTGGAGGCAAAGGGGCCCCAGCATTTT	many	TRBJ1-5	.	TRBV28
CAMSTGTYEQYF	TGTGCTATGAGCACAGGAACTTACGAGCAGTACTTC	.	TRBJ2-7	.	TRBV12-5
CASSLRQATDTQYF	TGCGCCAGCAGCTTACGACAGGCCACAGATACGCAGTATTTT	many	TRBJ2-3	.	TRBV5-1